These 20 T cell receptor beta chains share one sample of origin, sequenced in a study of blood T cell repertoires in COVID-19. Sequencing was performed with immunoSEQ multiplex PCR; in TCRdb, only in-frame clones are kept and a portion is missing. The sample shows 210,000 or so clones, less than 85% of them seen only once. The sample comprised peripheral blood. Every receptor here comes from a man in his forties or fifties who had recovered from COVID-19.

This clone was counted a single time. This rearrangement joins TRBV9 to TRBJ1-3, with D tentatively TRBD1 (5 bases). The CDR3 contains 15 residues. The ends were cut back, 2 bases at V and 0 bases at J, with 9 bases in the middle. CDR1 and CDR2 (germline): SGDLS, YYNGEE. The CDR3: CASSVREYSGNTIYF. CDR3 nucleotide sequence: TGTGCCAGCAGCGTCAGGGAATACTCTGGAAACACCATATATTTT.

This clone was counted a few times. The V gene is TRBV9, the J gene TRBJ1-1; 12 bases line up with TRBD1. CDR3 length equals 19 residues. In germline, CDR1 is SGDLS, CDR2 YYNGEE. V trimming: 3 bases; J trimming: 0 bases; junction bases outside the gene matches: 12. CDR3 DNA sequence: TGTGCCAGCAGCGCGGGGACAGGGGGCGTATTCCCTCTGAACACTGAAGCTTTCTTT. Its translation is CASSAGTGGVFPLNTEAFF. The full variable domain, with the rest looked up from reference TRBV9 and TRBJ1-1, is DSGVTQTPKHLITATGQRVTLRCSPRSGDLSVYWYQQSLDQGLQFLIQYYNGEERAKGNILERFSAQQFPDLHSELNLSSLELGDSALYFCASSAGTGGVFPLNTEAFFGQGTRLTVV.

V usage is TRBV6-5 and J usage is TRBJ1-5; D possibly corresponds to TRBD1 (5 bases). The germline V gene has CDR1 MNHEY and CDR2 SVGAGI. Trimming shortened V by 6 bases and J by 2 bases, and 14 bases separated the two germline ends. CDR3 size: 15 residues. This chain's CDR3 is CASSVGARGNQPQHF. The CDR3 DNA is TGTGCCAGCAGCGTAGGGGCGAGAGGCAATCAGCCCCAGCATTTT.

The chain is built from TRBV12-3 or TRBV12-4 and TRBJ2-7; 7 nucleotides match TRBD1. J gave up 7 bases and V 3 bases, and 6 bases lay outside the gene matches. The CDR3 spans 13 residues. CDR3 sequence: CASSFGTAREQYF. The CDR3 DNA follows: TGTGCCAGCAGTTTTGGGACAGCCAGGGAGCAGTACTTC.

The chain carries TRBV3-1 (or the pseudogene TRBV3-2) and TRBJ2-1; D is perhaps TRBD2 (6 bases). Germline CDR1 and CDR2: LGHDT and YNNKEL (reference sequence). CDR3 length: 16 amino acids. Trimming pared 0 bases from V and 2 bases from J, leaving 11 bases between. CDR3 DNA sequence: TGTGCCAGCAGCCAAGAAGTCGCTAGCGCCTACAATGAGCAGTTCTTC. This encodes CASSQEVASAYNEQFF.

V is TRBV5-1 and J is TRBJ2-3; the D is unclear. Trimming removed 3 bases at V and 2 bases at J, with 10 bases between. CDR1 SGHRS and CDR2 YFSETQ come from the germline V gene. The CDR3 length is 14 residues. CDR3 DNA: TGCGCCAGCAGCTCCTATTCCGCCACAGATACGCAGTATTTT. As protein: CASSSYSATDTQYF.

This clone was seen a single time. The chain couples TRBV18 to TRBJ1-3; 7 bases fit TRBD1. The V segment lost 1 base and the J segment 3 bases; nucleotides outside the gene matches: 3. The germline gives CDR1 KGHSH, CDR2 LQKENI. This CDR3 region has 15 residues. CDR3 in amino acids: CASSPRDRDGNTIYF. The CDR3 coding sequence is TGTGCCAGCTCACCACGAGACAGGGATGGAAACACCATATATTTT.

V gene TRBV6-1 combines with J gene TRBJ2-5, with D possibly matching TRBD2 (6 bases). Trimming pared 2 bases from V and 5 bases from J, leaving 12 bases between. The CDR3 is 14 amino acids. CDR1 and CDR2 from the germline V gene are MNHNS and SASEGT. CDR3 residues: CASSELGGGETQYF. The CDR3 coding sequence is TGTGCCAGCAGTGAATTGGGGGGAGGCGAGACCCAGTACTTC.

The rearrangement uses TRBV9 and TRBJ2-7; 11 nucleotides match TRBD2. The length of the CDR3 is 16 residues. V lost 4 bases and J lost 4; bases outside the gene matches: 10. Per germline, CDR1 SGDLS and CDR2 YYNGEE. CDR3 DNA sequence: TGTGCCAGCAGCCCGTCGACTAGCGGGAATAGATACGAGCAGTACTTC. It specifies CASSPSTSGNRYEQYF.

In its sample, this clone was seen once. The gene calls are TRBV30 and TRBJ1-2, with a tentative D call TRBD1 (5 bases). The CDR3 is 13 residues long. Germline values: CDR1 GTSNPN, CDR2 SVGIG (reference sequence). Deletions cut 3 bases from V and 2 bases from J, with 10 bases between. The CDR3: CAWRQGLNYGYTF. CDR3 nucleotides: TGTGCCTGGAGGCAGGGCCTAAACTATGGCTACACCTTC.

This chain connects TRBV6-5 to TRBJ1-5; no clear D gene. The germline V gene has CDR1 MNHEY and CDR2 SVGAGI. The ends were cut back, 4 bases at V and 6 bases at J, with 13 bases in the middle. This CDR3 region has 14 residues. The CDR3 loop is CASSLSGWGQPQHF. CDR3 nucleotides: TGTGCCAGCAGTTTATCGGGGTGGGGTCAGCCCCAGCATTTT.

The chain couples TRBV19 to TRBJ2-3; possibly TRBD2 for D (6 bases). Germline assignment: CDR1 LNHDA and CDR2 SQIVND (reference sequence). V was shortened by 5 bases and J by 5 bases, with 11 bases between the two germline ends. There are 13 residues in the CDR3. CDR3 in amino acids: CASSGGRRDTQYF. In nucleotides, the CDR3 is TGTGCCAGTAGTGGTGGGAGGAGAGATACGCAGTATTTT.

Comments on this clone: Other DNA sequences in the same sample also yield this CDR3. The chain has TRBV29-1 and TRBJ1-5; perhaps TRBD1 as D (5 bases). With 6 bases removed from V and 0 bases from J, the gap between germline ends came to 9 bases. This CDR3 region has 13 residues. The germline V gene has CDR1 SQVTM and CDR2 ANQGSEA. CDR3 coding DNA: TGCAGCGTCGCTAGGGGTAGCAATCAGCCCCAGCATTTT. Translation: CSVARGSNQPQHF.

The chain combines TRBV5-1 with TRBJ2-3; a possible D gene is TRBD2 (5 bases). The CDR3 is 17 residues long. The germline gives CDR1 SGHRS, CDR2 YFSETQ. Between the trimmed V and J ends, which lost 0 bases and 0 bases, there was a span of 14 bases. The chain's CDR3 is CASSLGLSGTSTDTQYF. The DNA of the CDR3 is TGCGCCAGCAGCTTGGGTCTCAGCGGAACTAGCACAGATACGCAGTATTTT.

This chain links TRBV6-5 with TRBJ1-1; TRBD1 matches at 7 bases. This CDR3 has 14 residues. The germline CDR1 and CDR2 sequences are MNHEY and SVGAGI. The J segment lost 5 bases and the V segment lost 2 bases, leaving 5 bases of the junction unmatched. The CDR3 coding sequence is TGTGCCAGCAGTTACAGGGGGCTAGGGACTGAAGCTTTCTTT. It yields the protein CASSYRGLGTEAFF.

V gene TRBV20-1 combines with J gene TRBJ1-5; possibly TRBD1 for D (6 bases). Germline V CDR1 and CDR2: DFQATT, SNEGSKA (reference sequence). Trimming cost V 3 bases and J 6 bases, with 12 bases left between them. This CDR3 region has 13 residues. In nucleotides, the CDR3 is TGCAGTGCTAGTGTGGCAGGGGCTCAGCCCCAGCATTTT. Amino acids: CSASVAGAQPQHF.

This chain connects TRBV4-1 to TRBJ1-4; TRBD1 matches 7 bases. V shed 4 bases and J 0 bases; nucleotides not matched to a gene: 8. Germline loops: CDR1 MGHRA, CDR2 YSYEKL. The CDR3 totals 17 residues. The chain's CDR3 is CASSRDRRVATNEKLFF. The DNA for the CDR3 is TGCGCCAGCAGCCGGGACAGAAGGGTGGCAACTAATGAAAAACTGTTTTTT.

On this clone itself: Different DNA sequences within this sample yield the same CDR3. This chain links TRBV3-1 (or the pseudogene TRBV3-2) with TRBJ2-7, with unresolved D. Germline CDR1 LGHDT, CDR2 YNNKEL (reference sequence). The V and J ends lost 1 base and 3 bases respectively, with 4 bases between them. The CDR3 length is 12 residues. CDR3 residues: CASSQVNYEQYF. The CDR3 DNA sequence: TGTGCCAGCAGCCAAGTTAACTACGAGCAGTACTTC.

V usage is TRBV6-2 or TRBV6-3 and J usage is TRBJ2-3; TRBD1 matches at 8 bases. Per the germline V gene, CDR1 is MNHEY and CDR2 is SVGEGT. V shed 2 bases, J shed 4 bases, and the junction held 2 bases outside the gene matches. The CDR3 is 14 residues long. CDR3 in DNA: TGTGCCAGCAGTTACCGGACAGGGCCAGATACGCAGTATTTT. Encoded protein: CASSYRTGPDTQYF.

The gene calls are TRBV6-5 and TRBJ1-1; TRBD1 is a possible D gene (5 bases). This CDR3 spans 13 amino acids. CDR1 and CDR2 (germline): MNHEY, SVGAGI. V lost 9 bases, J lost 4 bases, and 15 bases lay in between. The CDR3, as DNA: TGTGCCAGTGGGGACCGGGGGATCACTGAAGCTTTCTTT. Its protein is CASGDRGITEAFF.